This TCR beta chain was recovered during a study of blood T cell repertoires in COVID-19. Study details: The study drew acute and convalescent COVID-19 samples from the United States, Italy and Spain. Sources were T cells, B-cell-depleted T cells, or PBMCs; the material itself was cDNA or gDNA.

Original processing methods: Amplifying reference gene primers gave estimates of nucleated cell counts. Libraries were prepared by immunoSEQ multiplex PCR; TCRdb keeps only in-frame clonotypes and omits some of them. That table supplies the V and J calls and clone size; D and trimming were determined from the DNA. The sample yields some 200,000 clones, about 81% seen once. Trimming removed 4 bases from V and 6 bases from J; junction bases left unmatched: 8. The V gene's germline CDR1 is MNHNS and CDR2 SASEGT. CDR3 length: 16 amino acids. This sequence was found in a man aged 25 to 40 with active or convalescent COVID-19. The chain has TRBV6-1 and TRBJ2-1, with TRBD2 matching 11 bases. Specimen: peripheral blood. The CDR3 is CASSVFGTSGPNEQFF. CDR3 DNA: TGTGCCAGCAGTGTTTTCGGGACTAGCGGCCCCAATGAGCAGTTCTTC.